These 26 T cell receptor beta chains share one sample of origin, sequenced in a study of PD-L1 blockade in urothelial cancer. TCRdb's table, derived via immunoSEQ multiplex PCR, lists solely in-frame clones and lacks some. The sample contains approximately 110,000 clones, over 75% of which appear only once. The sequencing used PBMCs, collected around atezolizumab (anti-PD-L1) treatment. The receptors were sampled from a man aged 45-65 years with urothelial cancer.

The J gene is TRBJ2-7, the V gene TRBV6-5, with 8 positions matching TRBD1. The V gene end was trimmed by 6 bases and the J gene end by 3 bases; junction bases not matched to a gene: 7. This CDR3 spans 14 amino acids. Germline loops: CDR1 MNHEY, CDR2 SVGAGI. CDR3 DNA sequence: TGTGCCAGCAGAAGAACAGGGGGTCTCTACGAGCAGTACTTC. Protein sequence: CASRRTGGLYEQYF.

The gene calls are TRBV14 and TRBJ2-1; 12 nucleotides match TRBD2. This CDR3 has 18 amino acids. CDR1 is SGHDN, CDR2 FVKESK, per germline. The junction had 11 bases not matched to a gene; V was cut back by 4 bases and J by 4 bases. The CDR3 DNA sequence: TGTGCCAGCAGCCGCCGAATACTAGCGGGAGGTCTGTACAATGAGCAGTTCTTC. Translated: CASSRRILAGGLYNEQFF.

This clone has only a few counts. The V call is TRBV28, the J call TRBJ2-3, with 9 bases that match TRBD2. The V gene's germline CDR1 is MDHEN and CDR2 SYDVKM. The CDR3 covers 18 residues. V gave up 6 bases and J gave up 6 bases; unmatched junction bases: 19. CDR3 DNA: TGTGCCAGCAGCACCCCCCGGGACTGGGGAGCGGGGGGTGATACGCAGTATTTT. This gives the protein CASSTPRDWGAGGDTQYF.

The CDR3 loop reads CASSSLRREYGYTF. CDR3 nucleotides: TGTGCCAGCAGCTCCCTCCGCCGGGAATATGGCTACACCTTC. The chain joins TRBV5-8 to TRBJ1-2; D remains unclear. V gave up 3 bases and J gave up 5 bases, with 14 bases separating them. CDR3 size: 14 residues. CDR1 is SGHTS and CDR2 is YDEGEE in the germline V gene.

V gene TRBV7-9 combines with J gene TRBJ2-7; the D is unclear. Germline loops: CDR1 SEHNR, CDR2 FQNEAQ (reference sequence). The CDR3 extends over 13 amino acids. The V and J ends lost 4 bases and 0 bases respectively, with 7 bases between them. CDR3 in amino acids: CASSSSSSYEQYF. The CDR3 bases are TGTGCCAGCAGCTCTTCTAGCTCCTACGAGCAGTACTTC.

The genes are TRBV18 and TRBJ2-1; 11 positions agree with TRBD2. Germline V gene lookup returns CDR1 KGHSH and CDR2 LQKENI. The CDR3 spans 15 residues. The V and J ends lost 2 bases and 4 bases, in that order; junction bases with no gene match: 1. The CDR3 region has the DNA TGTGCCAGCTCACCAACTAGCGGGGGATACAATGAGCAGTTCTTC. This codes for CASSPTSGGYNEQFF.

This clone was detected only once. The rearrangement joins TRBV28 to TRBJ2-2; TRBD1 is a possible D gene (8 bases). The CDR3 covers 14 residues. Looked up from germline, CDR1 is MDHEN and CDR2 is SYDVKM. V was shortened by 5 bases and J by 7 bases, with 14 bases between the two germline ends. CDR3 DNA sequence: TGTGCCAGCAGTCCAAACAGGGGGGGCGGGGAGCTGTTTTTT. Its protein product is CASSPNRGGGELFF. Variable domain in full (rest from reference TRBV28 and TRBJ2-2): DVKVTQSSRYLVKRTGEKVFLECVQDMDHENMFWYRQDPGLGLRLIYFSYDVKMKEKGDIPEGYSVSREKKERFSLILESASTNQTSMYLCASSPNRGGGELFFGEGSRLTVL.

The genes are TRBV4-1 and TRBJ2-3, with D maybe TRBD1 (5 bases). CDR3 length: 18 residues. Germline values: CDR1 MGHRA, CDR2 YSYEKL. With 0 bases removed from V and 0 bases from J, the gap between germline ends came to 16 bases. CDR3 amino acids: CASSQDQGSPKSTDTQYF. The CDR3 DNA reads as TGCGCCAGCAGCCAAGATCAGGGTTCACCAAAAAGCACAGATACGCAGTATTTT.

CDR3 nucleotides: TGTGCCAGCTCACCCGGACAGGTTGGGCCCGGGGAGCTGTTTTTT. Translating gives CASSPGQVGPGELFF. This chain uses TRBV18 with TRBJ2-2; 7 bases agree with TRBD1. V was pared by 3 bases and J by 6 bases, with 7 bases of the junction left unmatched. This CDR3 has 15 amino acids. CDR1 KGHSH and CDR2 LQKENI come from the germline V gene.

The chain joins TRBV28 to TRBJ2-7, with 11 bases matching TRBD2. The CDR3 runs 13 residues. Trimming took 10 bases from V and 2 from J; bases not matched to a gene: 4. Germline lookup yields CDR1 MDHEN and CDR2 SYDVKM. The DNA for the CDR3 is TGTGCCACCACTAGCGGGAGCACCTACGAGCAGTACTTC. Encoded protein: CATTSGSTYEQYF.

The chain is built from TRBV2 and TRBJ2-1; TRBD2 might be the D (7 bases). The germline V and J ends were trimmed by 8 bases and 7 bases, with 18 bases remaining between them. CDR3 size: 14 residues. Germline loops: CDR1 SNHLY, CDR2 FYNNEI. In DNA form, the CDR3 reads TGTGCCAGCCAAATCCTAAGGGGGGGGAATGAGCAGTTCTTC. Protein sequence: CASQILRGGNEQFF.

The chain is built from TRBV2 and TRBJ2-5; weak D call: TRBD2 (6 bases). The V gene lost 4 bases and the J gene lost 5 bases, with 11 bases spanning the gap. The CDR3 has 13 amino acids. CDR1 and CDR2 (germline): SNHLY, FYNNEI. The CDR3 here is CASSVGGAETQYF. CDR3 bases: TGTGCCAGCAGTGTAGGAGGGGCTGAGACCCAGTACTTC.

The chain combines TRBV5-4 with TRBJ2-1, with D possibly being TRBD2 (6 bases). Germline V lookup: CDR1 SGHNT, CDR2 YYREEE (reference sequence). Deletions cut 6 bases from V and 10 bases from J, with 23 bases between. This CDR3 has 15 amino acids. The CDR3 sequence is CASTLGTGSRGEQFF. The CDR3 DNA reads TGTGCCAGCACGCTCGGGACTGGCTCACGAGGAGAGCAGTTCTTC.

The rearrangement links TRBV18 to TRBJ1-2; TRBD1 is a possible D gene (6 bases). Germline V gives CDR1 KGHSH, CDR2 LQKENI. Deletions cut 3 bases from V and 8 bases from J, with 13 bases between. The CDR3 loop spans 13 amino acids. CDR3 nucleotide sequence: TGTGCCAGCTCACCGGGGGCCGCGAGGGGCTACACCTTC. Translation: CASSPGAARGYTF.

This sequence joins TRBV7-2 and TRBJ2-1; 8 bases line up with TRBD2. Germline CDR1 reads SGHTA; CDR2 reads FQGNSA. Germline trimming cut 1 base from V and 1 base from J; bases unmatched to any gene: 3. The CDR3 consists of 16 residues. The DNA for the CDR3 is TGTGCCAGCAGCTTAGTGGGCGGGAGGTCCTACAATGAGCAGTTCTTC. Translated, it gives CASSLVGGRSYNEQFF.

This chain joins TRBV19 and TRBJ2-1; D perhaps matches TRBD1 (6 bases). There are 14 residues in the CDR3. The germline gives CDR1 LNHDA, CDR2 SQIVND (reference sequence). Trimming removed 6 bases at V and 8 bases at J, with 17 bases between. CDR3 sequence (DNA): TGTGCCAGTAGAACGGCTGGGGGACAAGATGAGCAGTTCTTC. It encodes CASRTAGGQDEQFF.

The CDR3 region has the DNA TGTGCCAGCAGCACGAGCTCTGGAAACACCATATATTTT. It yields the protein CASSTSSGNTIYF. The J gene is TRBJ1-3, the V gene TRBV25-1; D gene unclear. The V gene's germline CDR1 is MGHDK and CDR2 SYGVNS. V lost 6 bases, J lost 0 bases, and 6 bases lay in between. The CDR3 is 13 amino acids.

This chain joins TRBV18 and TRBJ2-1, with D unresolved. The CDR3 is 14 amino acids. The germline gives CDR1 KGHSH, CDR2 LQKENI. The V and J ends lost 0 bases and 4 bases respectively, with 7 bases between them. The CDR3 is CASSPPSQYNEQFF. In DNA, the CDR3 is TGTGCCAGCTCACCACCGAGTCAATACAATGAGCAGTTCTTC.

DNA for the CDR3: TGTGCCAGCAGCTTCTCTCGTCTAGCGGGAGGGCGGAGCACCGGGGAGCTGTTTTTT. Amino acids: CASSFSRLAGGRSTGELFF. The chain employs TRBV7-2 and TRBJ2-2; 12 bases line up with TRBD2. Germline lookup yields CDR1 SGHTA and CDR2 FQGNSA. This CDR3 is built from 19 residues. The V and J ends lost 3 bases and 4 bases, in that order; junction bases with no gene match: 12.

This sequence joins TRBV4-1 and TRBJ2-6, with D unresolved. Germline V gene sequence: CDR1 MGHRA, CDR2 YSYEKL. Trimming took off 0 bases at V and 0 bases at J, with 9 bases between the two ends. This CDR3 is 17 amino acids long. The CDR3 here is CASSQDLADSGANVLTF. CDR3 DNA sequence: TGCGCCAGCAGCCAAGATCTGGCCGACTCTGGGGCCAACGTCCTGACTTTC.

The rearrangement joins TRBV5-1 to TRBJ2-5; 10 nucleotides align to TRBD2. Germline values: CDR1 SGHRS, CDR2 YFSETQ. J gave up 5 bases and V 0 bases, and 7 bases lay outside the gene matches. The CDR3 extends over 16 amino acids. The CDR3 loop reads CASSLVASGSAETQYF. In nucleotides, the CDR3 is TGCGCCAGCAGCTTGGTGGCTAGCGGGAGCGCGGAGACCCAGTACTTC.

The rearrangement links TRBV14 to TRBJ1-3, with a possible D match to TRBD1 (5 bases). In germline, CDR1 is SGHDN, CDR2 FVKESK. The length of the CDR3 is 18 residues. V was pared by 4 bases and J by 1 base, with 20 bases between. The CDR3: CASSPDPIFSGSGNTIYF. The CDR3 DNA reads TGTGCCAGCAGCCCCGACCCGATTTTCTCAGGGTCTGGAAACACCATATATTTT.

The chain carries TRBV11-2 and TRBJ2-6; TRBD1 agrees at 12 bases. Germline CDR1 is SGHAT and CDR2 is FQNNGV. Unmatched junction bases numbered 6, after V lost 5 bases and J lost 4 bases. The CDR3 loop spans 17 amino acids. The DNA of the CDR3 is TGTGCCAGCAGCGCGGGACAGGGGGCGCGCGGGGCCAACGTCCTGACTTTC. It specifies CASSAGQGARGANVLTF.

The rearrangement uses TRBV5-1 and TRBJ1-1; 8 nucleotides line up with TRBD1. V lost 5 bases, J lost 1 base, and 7 bases stayed unmatched. The CDR3 is made up of 15 amino acids. Germline V gene lookup returns CDR1 SGHRS and CDR2 YFSETQ. CDR3 coding DNA: TGCGCCAGCAGAATTGGGGGGACAGGGAACACTGAAGCTTTCTTT. It is translated as CASRIGGTGNTEAFF.

The table lists this clone with a few counts. The CDR3 here is CSVSRVLGYTF. The CDR3 DNA reads TGCAGCGTAAGCAGGGTTTTAGGCTACACCTTC. The chain carries TRBV29-1 and TRBJ1-2, with a tentative D call TRBD1 (5 bases). The V end lost 6 bases, the J end lost 8 bases, and 13 bases lay between the germline ends. Germline lookup yields CDR1 SQVTM and CDR2 ANQGSEA. The CDR3 is made up of 11 amino acids.

The CDR3 region is CASSSSWDRVFPCQPQHF. CDR3 coding DNA: TGTGCCAGCAGCTCATCCTGGGACAGGGTATTTCCTTGTCAGCCCCAGCATTTT. The chain joins TRBV11-1 to TRBJ1-5, with 9 positions matching TRBD1. The CDR3 is made up of 18 amino acids. V lost 4 bases to trimming and J lost 6 bases; unmatched junction nucleotides: 16. CDR1 and CDR2 from the germline V gene are SGHAT and FQDESV (reference sequence).